This T cell receptor (beta chain) was identified in a study of control samples from healthy donors and cancer patients. Assay used: immunoSEQ multiplex PCR; TCRdb lists only in-frame clones, some missing. Here the sample spans about 89,000 clones, about 89% being singletons. The CDR3 runs to 14 residues. CDR1 is MDHEN, CDR2 SYDVKM, per germline. V lost 4 bases to trimming and J lost 6 bases; unmatched junction nucleotides: 6. The rearrangement joins TRBV28 to TRBJ1-5; 7 bases map to TRBD1. The clonotype comes from a man aged 30-40 years in good health. The sample consisted of blood. The CDR3 region has the DNA TGTGCCAGCAGTTCTACAGGGGAACGTCAGCCCCAGCATTTT. Translated, it gives CASSSTGERQPQHF.